These T cell receptor beta chains were read from a single sample in a study of blood T cell repertoires in COVID-19. Only in-frame clones appear in the TCRdb table, and some are missing; sequencing was by immunoSEQ multiplex PCR. The sample lists 50,000 to 65,000 clones, approximately 86% occurring once. The sample taken for sequencing was peripheral blood. Source of these receptors: a man between 35 and 55 years old with acute or convalescent COVID-19. The CDR3 runs from the conserved cysteine through the conserved F or W. A D gene is named only where the DNA matches it firmly. Where a row states a size, it is once, few, many or the class of an expanded clone; other rows omit it.

J | V | size | D | CDR3 | DNA
TRBJ1-2 | TRBV24-1 | - | - | CATSDGPYGYTF | TGTGCCACCAGTGATGGGCCGTATGGCTACACCTTC
TRBJ2-3 | TRBV3-1/TRBV3-2 | - | - | CASSPKGLTTDTQYF | TGTGCCAGCAGCCCCAAGGGACTCACCACAGATACGCAGTATTTT
TRBJ1-1 | TRBV9 | - | TRBD1 | CASSEEGANTEAFF | TGTGCCAGCAGCGAGGAGGGGGCTAACACTGAAGCTTTCTTT
TRBJ1-1 | TRBV3-1/TRBV3-2 | - | - | CASSQGHQGKDAFF | TGTGCCAGCAGCCAAGGCCATCAGGGGAAGGATGCTTTCTTT
TRBJ1-2 | TRBV24-1 | - | TRBD1 | CATSDWGTGYTF | TGTGCCACCAGTGATTGGGGGACAGGTTACACCTTC
TRBJ1-2 | TRBV12-5 | once | TRBD1 | CASGLVTGGEVDYGYTF | TGTGCTAGTGGTTTGGTAACAGGGGGAGAGGTTGACTATGGCTACACCTTC
TRBJ2-5 | TRBV10-3 | - | - | CAIAVGETQYF | TGTGCCATCGCGGTAGGAGAGACCCAGTACTTC
TRBJ2-7 | TRBV20-1 | - | - | CSASGQGFYEQYF | TGCAGTGCTAGTGGGCAGGGGTTCTACGAGCAGTACTTC
TRBJ2-7 | TRBV19 | - | - | CASSIQDGGYEQYF | TGTGCCAGTAGTATTCAGGATGGGGGGTACGAGCAGTACTTC
TRBJ1-5 | TRBV19 | - | - | CASSRGDPTVNQPQHF | TGTGCCAGTAGCCGCGGGGACCCCACGGTCAATCAGCCCCAGCATTTT
TRBJ2-3 | TRBV6-1 | - | TRBD1 | CASSERQGKDTQYF | TGTGCCAGCAGTGAAAGACAGGGGAAAGATACGCAGTATTTT
TRBJ2-7 | TRBV12-3/TRBV12-4 | - | TRBD1 | CASSLGQGGEQYF | TGTGCCAGCAGTTTGGGACAGGGAGGCGAGCAGTACTTC